Listed below are T cell receptor beta chains from one sample, sequenced in a study of blood T cell repertoires in COVID-19. Data came from immunoSEQ multiplex PCR; TCRdb stores just in-frame clones and leaves some out. The sample has 250,000 to 300,000 clones, roughly 89% seen once. The sample taken for sequencing was peripheral blood. Receptors were obtained from a man aged 45-65 years with acute or convalescent COVID-19. Each CDR3 is given with its conserved first and last residue. The D gene is left open where the match is weak. The size of a clone is reported for some rows only, either as once, few or many, or as a class for expanded clones.

CDR3 | DNA | V | D | length | size | J
CASSTYRGRNEKLFF | TGTGCCAGCAGCACCTACAGGGGTCGAAATGAAAAACTGTTTTTT | TRBV11-2 | TRBD1 | 15 | . | TRBJ1-4
CASSPGRGAFLTEAFF | TGTGCCAGCAGCCCCGGGAGGGGGGCCTTTCTCACTGAAGCTTTCTTT | TRBV3-1/TRBV3-2 | . | 16 | . | TRBJ1-1
CASSDDGQGTYEQYF | TGTGCCAGCTCGGACGATGGGCAGGGTACCTACGAGCAGTACTTC | TRBV18 | . | 15 | . | TRBJ2-7
CASMHSKNQPQHF | TGTGCCAGCATGCACAGCAAAAATCAGCCCCAGCATTTT | TRBV6-5 | . | 13 | . | TRBJ1-5
CASSSGTTGNEQFF | TGTGCCAGCAGCTCCGGGACTACGGGCAATGAGCAGTTCTTC | TRBV9 | TRBD2 | 14 | . | TRBJ2-1
CASSLERFTGELFF | TGTGCCAGCAGCTTAGAGAGGTTCACCGGGGAGCTGTTTTTT | TRBV7-9 | . | 14 | . | TRBJ2-2
CASSHRDRDYTEAFF | TGTGCCAGCAGCCACCGGGACAGAGACTACACTGAAGCTTTCTTT | TRBV4-2 | TRBD1 | 15 | once | TRBJ1-1
CASSPGGRSPLHF | TGTGCCAGCAGCCCCGGGGGGCGTTCACCCCTCCACTTT | TRBV9 | . | 13 | . | TRBJ1-6
CASRGLGETQYF | TGTGCCAGCAGGGGACTAGGAGAGACCCAGTACTTC | TRBV12-3/TRBV12-4 | TRBD2 | 12 | . | TRBJ2-5
CASSYSESHNEQFF | TGTGCCAGCAGTTACTCCGAGAGCCACAATGAGCAGTTCTTC | TRBV6-5 | . | 14 | . | TRBJ2-1
CASSGTGKNTEAFF | TGTGCCAGCAGCGGCACAGGGAAGAACACTGAAGCTTTCTTT | TRBV3-1/TRBV3-2 | . | 14 | . | TRBJ1-1
CASSVDIGTGVTEAFF | TGTGCCAGCAGCGTAGACATCGGGACAGGGGTTACTGAAGCTTTCTTT | TRBV9 | TRBD1 | 16 | once | TRBJ1-1
CASSDPGTAYYGEAFF | TGTGCCAGCAGTGATCCTGGGACAGCTTACTATGGTGAAGCTTTCTTT | TRBV6-4 | TRBD1 | 16 | . | TRBJ1-1
CASSLEGGTEAFF | TGTGCCAGCAGCTTAGAGGGGGGCACTGAAGCTTTCTTT | TRBV11-3 | . | 13 | . | TRBJ1-1
CASSLDGGSGGLRAYEQYF | TGTGCCAGCAGCTTAGATGGCGGTAGCGGGGGCCTCAGGGCCTACGAGCAGTACTTC | TRBV11-2 | TRBD2 | 19 | . | TRBJ2-7
CASSGQDSLSQETQYF | TGTGCCAGCAGTGGTCAGGACAGCTTATCCCAAGAGACCCAGTACTTC | TRBV2 | . | 16 | . | TRBJ2-5
CASIVDSYNEQFF | TGTGCCAGCATCGTGGACAGCTACAATGAGCAGTTCTTC | TRBV2 | . | 13 | few | TRBJ2-1
CAIARGGNEQYF | TGTGCCATCGCTAGAGGCGGTAACGAGCAGTACTTC | TRBV10-3 | . | 12 | . | TRBJ2-7
CASSPGLTDTQYF | TGTGCCAGCTCACCGGGCCTCACAGATACGCAGTATTTT | TRBV18 | . | 13 | . | TRBJ2-3
CSASSPVNTGELFF | TGCAGTGCTAGTTCGCCGGTGAACACCGGGGAGCTGTTTTTT | TRBV20-1 | . | 14 | . | TRBJ2-2
CASGDYGYTF | TGTGCCAGCGGAGACTATGGCTACACCTTC | TRBV6-5 | . | 10 | . | TRBJ1-2
CASSQGQGVHGYTF | TGTGCCAGCAGCCAAGGACAGGGAGTCCATGGCTACACCTTC | TRBV3-1/TRBV3-2 | TRBD1 | 14 | . | TRBJ1-2
CASSTGTGSTEAFF | TGTGCCAGCAGTACCGGGACAGGGAGCACTGAAGCTTTCTTT | TRBV7-3 | TRBD1 | 14 | . | TRBJ1-1
CASSRSRETQYF | TGTGCCAGCAGCCGGAGCCGAGAGACCCAGTACTTC | TRBV7-6 | . | 12 | . | TRBJ2-5
CATQGQGYEQYF | TGTGCCACTCAGGGACAGGGCTACGAGCAGTACTTC | TRBV19 | TRBD1 | 12 | once | TRBJ2-7
CASSMSVSNQPQHF | TGTGCCAGTAGTATGTCAGTTAGCAATCAGCCCCAGCATTTT | TRBV19 | . | 14 | . | TRBJ1-5
CASSSQGLQGPYEKLFF | TGTGCCAGTTCCTCACAGGGGTTACAAGGCCCTTATGAAAAACTGTTTTTT | TRBV19 | TRBD1 | 17 | . | TRBJ1-4
CASSRGGAQPQHF | TGTGCCAGCAGCCGTGGCGGGGCCCAGCCCCAGCATTTT | TRBV2 | . | 13 | . | TRBJ1-5
CASSERRGSTNEKLFF | TGTGCCAGCAGTGAAAGACGAGGATCAACTAATGAAAAACTGTTTTTT | TRBV6-1 | . | 16 | . | TRBJ1-4
CASRPVRLNYGYTF | TGTGCCAGCAGGCCAGTGAGGCTTAACTATGGCTACACCTTC | TRBV6-5 | . | 14 | . | TRBJ1-2
CATKSRTGALRAFF | TGTGCCACCAAGTCTAGGACAGGGGCTTTAAGGGCTTTCTTT | TRBV19 | TRBD1 | 14 | once | TRBJ1-1
CASQGLARNTGELFF | TGTGCCAGTCAAGGACTAGCGAGGAACACCGGGGAGCTGTTTTTT | TRBV6-5 | TRBD2 | 15 | once | TRBJ2-2
CASSIDRETQYF | TGTGCCAGTAGTATAGATCGGGAGACCCAGTACTTC | TRBV19 | . | 12 | . | TRBJ2-5
CASSEVALKSSYEQYF | TGTGCCAGCAGTGAGGTGGCACTAAAGAGCTCCTACGAGCAGTACTTC | TRBV2 | . | 16 | . | TRBJ2-7
CASQTGRTPLHF | TGTGCCAGTCAAACGGGTAGGACACCCCTCCACTTT | TRBV19 | . | 12 | . | TRBJ1-6
CASSWAAYEQYF | TGTGCCAGCAGTTGGGCCGCTTACGAGCAGTACTTC | TRBV7-9 | . | 12 | . | TRBJ2-7
CASSNGDRDQPQHF | TGTGCCAGCAGCAACGGGGACAGAGATCAGCCCCAGCATTTT | TRBV5-8 | TRBD1 | 14 | . | TRBJ1-5
CASSGGAFYNEQFF | TGTGCCAGCAGTGGTGGGGCCTTCTACAATGAGCAGTTCTTC | TRBV2 | . | 14 | . | TRBJ2-1
CASSVPGLAGGPISPYNEQFF | TGTGCCAGCAGCGTCCCGGGACTAGCGGGGGGCCCTATTTCCCCCTACAATGAGCAGTTCTTC | TRBV7-6 | TRBD2 | 21 | . | TRBJ2-1
CASSLDDRDTEAFF | TGTGCCAGCAGCCTGGACGACAGGGACACTGAAGCTTTCTTT | TRBV5-8 | TRBD1 | 14 | few | TRBJ1-1
CAISGGTGVQPQHF | TGTGCCATCAGTGGGGGGACAGGGGTTCAGCCCCAGCATTTT | TRBV10-3 | TRBD1 | 14 | . | TRBJ1-5
CATNRGLGNEQYF | TGTGCGACGAACAGGGGCCTAGGAAACGAGCAGTACTTC | TRBV30 | TRBD1 | 13 | once | TRBJ2-7
CASSRDRATNEKLFF | TGTGCCAGTAGTAGGGACAGGGCTACTAATGAAAAACTGTTTTTT | TRBV19 | TRBD1 | 15 | . | TRBJ1-4
CASSYSLVRNTGELFF | TGTGCCAGCAGTTACTCTCTGGTCAGGAACACCGGGGAGCTGTTTTTT | TRBV6-5 | . | 16 | . | TRBJ2-2
CASSFPTGGLDTQYF | TGCGCCAGCAGCTTCCCGACAGGGGGCTTGGATACGCAGTATTTT | TRBV5-1 | TRBD1 | 15 | once | TRBJ2-3
CASSQVRATGNTIYF | TGTGCCAGCAGCCAAGTGAGGGCAACTGGAAACACCATATATTTT | TRBV14 | . | 15 | . | TRBJ1-3
CASSGRGLARETQYF | TGTGCCAGCTCTGGTCGAGGACTAGCGCGAGAGACCCAGTACTTC | TRBV2 | TRBD2 | 15 | once | TRBJ2-5
CASSQSMGMGQGNEKLFF | TGCGCCAGCAGTCAATCGATGGGAATGGGACAGGGCAATGAAAAACTGTTTTTT | TRBV23-1 | TRBD1 | 18 | . | TRBJ1-4
CASSKGQGLKGYTF | TGTGCCAGCAGCAAAGGACAGGGGCTAAAAGGCTACACCTTC | TRBV14 | TRBD1 | 14 | . | TRBJ1-2